This T cell receptor beta chain was retrieved from a study of shared clonotypes between healthy human individuals. Study at large: The composition of the donors was a couple of women and a few men aged 18 to 49.

Clones were sequenced by immunoSEQ multiplex PCR, and TCRdb holds only the in-frame ones, with some missing. The sample consists of fewer than 600,000 clones, 70% to 80% of them appearing once. The donors, all of them Caucasian adults, lived in Nashville, Tennessee. The CDR3 consists of 16 residues. Germline V gene data show CDR1 as SGDLS and CDR2 as YYNGEE. V shed 0 bases and J shed 1 base, with 10 bases lying between them. This clonotype was sampled from a woman in her 40s in good health. Some clones in this sample may be carry-over from other donors' samples. The V and J genes are TRBV9 and TRBJ2-2, with D possibly matching TRBD2 (6 bases). The specimen was PBMCs. The CDR3 sequence: CASSVAVGGNTGELFF. CDR3 nucleotides: TGTGCCAGCAGCGTAGCGGTGGGAGGGAACACCGGGGAGCTGTTTTTT.